This T cell receptor beta chain appears in the sequencing data of a study of cytomegalovirus exposure and HLA in healthy donors. The study, taken as a whole, reports: Most TCR sequences were uncommon, yet certain public TCRs appeared in many donors. A subsequent analysis found that TCR clusters from the first cohort also tended to co-occur in the approximately 110 validation repertoires, with about 95% of cluster scores above 0. In vitro confirmation showed three CMV-associated chains to be CMV antigen specific.

This CDR3 spans 17 amino acids. V dropped 5 bases and J dropped 4; count of bases not matched to a gene: 11. In germline, CDR1 is SGHVS, CDR2 FQNEAQ. A note on this clone: Its specificity is not known.

TCRdb's copy holds only in-frame clones and misses some; the assay was immunoSEQ multiplex PCR. The repertoire consists of 150,000 to 200,000 clones, with around 96% occurring once and the leading ten covering approximately 1%. The rearrangement links TRBV7-8 to TRBJ2-1; the match to TRBD1 covers 10 bases. The clonotype originates from a woman under 30 in good health and CMV-seronegative. The specimen was PBMCs. CDR3 sequence reads: CASSHPSGTGVYNEQFF. CDR3 bases: TGTGCCAGCAGCCACCCCTCCGGGACAGGGGTATACAATGAGCAGTTCTTC.